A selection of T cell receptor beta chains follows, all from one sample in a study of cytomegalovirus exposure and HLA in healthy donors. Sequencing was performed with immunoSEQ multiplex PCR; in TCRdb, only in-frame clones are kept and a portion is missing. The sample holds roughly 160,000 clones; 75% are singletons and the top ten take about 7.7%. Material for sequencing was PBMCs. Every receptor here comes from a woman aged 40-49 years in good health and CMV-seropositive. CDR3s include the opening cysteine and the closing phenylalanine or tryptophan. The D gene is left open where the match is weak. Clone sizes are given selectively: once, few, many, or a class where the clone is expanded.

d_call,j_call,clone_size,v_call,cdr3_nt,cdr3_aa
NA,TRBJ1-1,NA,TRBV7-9,TGTGCCAGCAGCTTAGCGTATCGGACAGACTTT,CASSLAYRTDF
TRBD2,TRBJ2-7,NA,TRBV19,TGTGCCAGTAGCGGGGGGGCGTCCTACGAGCAGTACTTC,CASSGGASYEQYF
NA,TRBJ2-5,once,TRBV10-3,TGTGCCATCAGTGAGGGCAGTTTGGAGACCCAGTACTTC,CAISEGSLETQYF
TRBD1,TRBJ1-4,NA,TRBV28,TGTGCCAGTAGACAGGGGGGGGGTAATGAAAAACTGTTTTTT,CASRQGGGNEKLFF
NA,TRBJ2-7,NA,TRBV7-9,TGTGCCAGCAGCCCAGTAGGTGGAGGTCAGGGGACCCACGAGCAGTACTTC,CASSPVGGGQGTHEQYF
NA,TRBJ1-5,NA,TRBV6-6,TGTGCCAGCACCCAGAACGGCAATCAGCCCCAGCATTTT,CASTQNGNQPQHF
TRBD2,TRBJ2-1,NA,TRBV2,TGTGCCAGCAGTGTCCACAGGGAGAAGGGACTAGCGGCCAGCTCCTACAATGAGCAGTTCTTC,CASSVHREKGLAASSYNEQFF
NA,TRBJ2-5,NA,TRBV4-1,TGCGCCAGCAGCCTTGTGGAGGGACCCGTTGGGGGTGAGACCCAGTACTTC,CASSLVEGPVGGETQYF
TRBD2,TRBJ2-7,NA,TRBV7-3,TGTGCCAGCGGCGCTAGCGGGGGCCTCGAGCAGTACTTC,CASGASGGLEQYF
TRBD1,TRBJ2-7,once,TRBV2,TGTGCCAGCACCCGGGACAGGGACTACGAGCAGTACTTC,CASTRDRDYEQYF
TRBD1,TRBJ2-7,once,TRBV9,TGTGCCAGCAGCCCCCAGTCGACAGGGGGCAACGAGCAGTACTTC,CASSPQSTGGNEQYF
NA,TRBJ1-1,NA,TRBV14,TGTGCCAGCAGCCAAGGCGGGAACACTGAAGCTTTCTTT,CASSQGGNTEAFF
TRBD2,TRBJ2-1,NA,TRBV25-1,TGTGCCAGCAGTGACACTAGCGTGACTTACAATGAGCAGTTCTTC,CASSDTSVTYNEQFF
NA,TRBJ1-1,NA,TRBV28,TGTGCCAGCAGTTTACAGTCCGTACTGAACACTGAAGCTTTCTTT,CASSLQSVLNTEAFF
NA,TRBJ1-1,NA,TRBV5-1,TGCGCCAGCAGCATGGTTTCGAACAGAGCCACTGAAGCTTTCTTT,CASSMVSNRATEAFF
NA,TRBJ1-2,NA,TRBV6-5,TGTGCCAGCAGCGGCGGAAGGGAGGCTCCATATGGCTGCACCTTC,CASSGGREAPYGCTF
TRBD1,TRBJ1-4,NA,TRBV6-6,TGTGCCAGCAATGTACAGGGGGAAAATGAAAAACTGTTTTTT,CASNVQGENEKLFF
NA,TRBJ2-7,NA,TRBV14,TGTGCCAGCGGCGTGGAGATAGGAGGTGGCGAGCAGTACTTC,CASGVEIGGGEQYF
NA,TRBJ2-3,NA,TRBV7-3,TGTGCCAGCAGCTTAACGGGCCAGGGCACAGATACGCAGTATTTT,CASSLTGQGTDTQYF
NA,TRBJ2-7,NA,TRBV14,TGTGCCAGCAGTCAACAGGAAAACTACGAGCAGTACTTC,CASSQQENYEQYF
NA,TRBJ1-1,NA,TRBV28,TGTGCCAGCAGTCACCAAACCCACTCGAACACTGAAGCTTTCTTT,CASSHQTHSNTEAFF
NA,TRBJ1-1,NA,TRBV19,TGTGCCAGTAGTAAATCGGGGGGGGAACTGGGAAAAACTGAAGCTTTCTTT,CASSKSGGELGKTEAFF
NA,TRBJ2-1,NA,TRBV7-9,TGTGCCAGCAGCTTACAGGGGCGAGGCAATGAGCAGTTCTTC,CASSLQGRGNEQFF
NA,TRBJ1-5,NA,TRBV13,TGTGCCAGCAGCTTAGGCAGGGGAGGGATTAATCAGCCCCAGCATTTT,CASSLGRGGINQPQHF
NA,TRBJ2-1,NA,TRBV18,TGTGCCAGCTCTAAAGGGGGATATGACGACAATGAGCAGTTCTTC,CASSKGGYDDNEQFF
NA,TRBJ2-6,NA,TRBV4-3,TGCGCCAGCAGCCAGGGGTGGGACAAGTACTCTGGGGCCAACGTCCTGACTTTC,CASSQGWDKYSGANVLTF
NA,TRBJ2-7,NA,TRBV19,TGTGCCAGTAGTAGGACAGGCGGGACCCCATACCCAAACTTC,CASSRTGGTPYPNF
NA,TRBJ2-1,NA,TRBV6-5,TGTGCCAGCAGTCTTACAGTGTCCTCCTACAATGAGCAGTTCTTC,CASSLTVSSYNEQFF
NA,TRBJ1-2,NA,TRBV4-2,TGTGCCAGCAGCCAAGATATGAGTTGGGGGGAAGTGGACTATGGCTACACCTTC,CASSQDMSWGEVDYGYTF
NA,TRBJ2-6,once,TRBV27,TGTGCCAGCAGTGGGCTTGACGGGGCCAACGTCCTGACTTTC,CASSGLDGANVLTF
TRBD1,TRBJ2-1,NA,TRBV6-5,TGTGCCAGCCGGACAGGTGAAAATGAGCAGTTCTTC,CASRTGENEQFF